Listed below are T cell receptor beta chains from one sample, sequenced in a study of radiotherapy plus CTLA-4 blockade in lung cancer. Libraries were prepared by immunoSEQ multiplex PCR; TCRdb keeps only in-frame clonotypes and omits some of them. Of roughly 15,000 clones detected, 55% to 75% appear once; the ten largest clones hold about 53%. This sample comprised peripheral blood, obtained from a patient treated with radiotherapy plus ipilimumab. All receptors derive from a human donor with non-small cell lung cancer whose response to radiotherapy plus ipilimumab could not be evaluated. The CDR3 runs from the conserved cysteine through the conserved F or W. D genes are given only for firm matches. Clone size, where shown, is once, few, many, or a class for clones that have expanded.

size	J	V	D	DNA	CDR3
.	TRBJ2-5	TRBV10-3	.	TGTGCCATCAGGCAACACAGGGATGGAGAGACCCAGTACTTC	CAIRQHRDGETQYF
.	TRBJ1-2	TRBV30	TRBD1	TGTGCCTGGAACCAGGGGGCGAATGGCTACACCTTC	CAWNQGANGYTF
.	TRBJ1-1	TRBV29-1	.	TGCAGCGGGGGAGACAGGACGAACACTGAAGCTTTCTTT	CSGGDRTNTEAFF
.	TRBJ1-2	TRBV5-5	TRBD1	TGTGCCAGCACCGTGACGACAGGGGTGAACTATGGCTACACCTTC	CASTVTTGVNYGYTF
.	TRBJ2-5	TRBV7-8	TRBD1	TGTGCCAGCAGCCTGGACAGGGGTAGGGAGACCCAGTACTTC	CASSLDRGRETQYF
.	TRBJ1-6	TRBV30	.	TGTGCCTGGAGTGTAGAGTGGGGGGATTCACCCCTCCACTTT	CAWSVEWGDSPLHF
few	TRBJ1-1	TRBV7-9	.	TGTGCCAGCAGTTCCAGGAACACTGAAGCTTTCTTT	CASSSRNTEAFF
.	TRBJ1-1	TRBV7-9	TRBD1	TGTGCCAGCAGCCCAGGGGGACAGAACACTGAAGCTTTCTTT	CASSPGGQNTEAFF
.	TRBJ1-2	TRBV5-4	TRBD1	TGTGCCAGCAGCTTTACAGGGGGCTATGGCTACACCTTC	CASSFTGGYGYTF
.	TRBJ1-2	TRBV27	.	TGTGCCAGCAGCCCACAGGGCCAGTATGGCTACACCTTC	CASSPQGQYGYTF
.	TRBJ1-2	TRBV5-1	TRBD1	TGCGCCAGCAGCCCCGCGACAGGGTATGGCTACACCTTC	CASSPATGYGYTF
many	TRBJ2-1	TRBV6-6	TRBD1	TGTGCCAGCAATACAGGGGATTGGGAGCAGTTCTTC	CASNTGDWEQFF
.	TRBJ2-3	TRBV27	TRBD1	TGTGCCAGCAGGAAAAATAATCGACAGGGGGCGAGGACAGATACGCAGTATTTT	CASRKNNRQGARTDTQYF
.	TRBJ2-3	TRBV11-3	.	TGTGCCAGCAGCTTAGCCGTCACAGATACGCAGTATTTT	CASSLAVTDTQYF
.	TRBJ2-7	TRBV5-4	.	TGTGCCAGCAGCCCTCAGACTGTTTACGAGCAGTACTTC	CASSPQTVYEQYF
.	TRBJ1-1	TRBV2	.	TGTGCCAGCACCCGATCGGGGAGGGAGACTGAAGCTTTCTTT	CASTRSGRETEAFF
.	TRBJ1-2	TRBV7-2	.	TGTGCCAGCAGCTTAGGGGGCGGCTACACCTTC	CASSLGGGYTF
few	TRBJ1-5	TRBV2	.	TGTGCCAGCGCGGGGGGTAGCAATCAGCCCCAGCATTTT	CASAGGSNQPQHF
.	TRBJ1-6	TRBV5-8	.	TGTGCCAGCACTCCTTACTATAATTCACCCCTCCACTTT	CASTPYYNSPLHF
.	TRBJ1-2	TRBV6-5	.	TGTGCCAGCAGTTACTCCCATAACGACTTCTATGGCTACACCTTC	CASSYSHNDFYGYTF
few	TRBJ1-4	TRBV5-4	TRBD1	TGTGCCAGCAGCGTGGACAGGGCTGGCGGAAAACTGTTTTTT	CASSVDRAGGKLFF
once	TRBJ1-2	TRBV5-6	.	TGTGCCAGCAGCTTGAGGGGTGGGGGGGCGCGGCTCTATGGCTACACCTTC	CASSLRGGGARLYGYTF
once	TRBJ1-1	TRBV6-5	.	TGTGCCAGCACCCTCGGGGGGACTGAAGCTTTCTTT	CASTLGGTEAFF
few	TRBJ2-7	TRBV21-1	.	TGTGCCAGCAGCAAACAGGGCGAGCAGTACTTC	CASSKQGEQYF
few	TRBJ1-2	TRBV7-9	.	TGTGCCAGCAGCTTAGCAACAGGTGATGGCTACACCTTC	CASSLATGDGYTF
.	TRBJ2-5	TRBV7-2	TRBD2	TGTGCCAGCAGCTTAGCGGGGGGGACTAAAGAGACCCAGTACTTC	CASSLAGGTKETQYF